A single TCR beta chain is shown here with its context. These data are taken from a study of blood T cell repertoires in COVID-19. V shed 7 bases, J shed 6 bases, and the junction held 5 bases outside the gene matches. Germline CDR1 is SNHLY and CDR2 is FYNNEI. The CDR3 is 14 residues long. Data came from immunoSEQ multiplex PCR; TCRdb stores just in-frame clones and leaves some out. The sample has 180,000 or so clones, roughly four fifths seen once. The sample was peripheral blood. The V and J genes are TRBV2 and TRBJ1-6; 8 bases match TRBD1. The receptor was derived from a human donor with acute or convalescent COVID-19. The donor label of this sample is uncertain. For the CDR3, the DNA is TGTGCCAGCACTAAACAGGGGGGTAATTCACCCCTCCACTTT. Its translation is CASTKQGGNSPLHF. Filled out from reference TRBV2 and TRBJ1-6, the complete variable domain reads EPEVTQTPSHQVTQMGQEVILRCVPISNHLYFYWYRQILGQKVEFLVSFYNNEISEKSEIFDDQFSVERPDGSNFTLKIRSTKLEDSAMYFCASTKQGGNSPLHFGNGTRLTVT.